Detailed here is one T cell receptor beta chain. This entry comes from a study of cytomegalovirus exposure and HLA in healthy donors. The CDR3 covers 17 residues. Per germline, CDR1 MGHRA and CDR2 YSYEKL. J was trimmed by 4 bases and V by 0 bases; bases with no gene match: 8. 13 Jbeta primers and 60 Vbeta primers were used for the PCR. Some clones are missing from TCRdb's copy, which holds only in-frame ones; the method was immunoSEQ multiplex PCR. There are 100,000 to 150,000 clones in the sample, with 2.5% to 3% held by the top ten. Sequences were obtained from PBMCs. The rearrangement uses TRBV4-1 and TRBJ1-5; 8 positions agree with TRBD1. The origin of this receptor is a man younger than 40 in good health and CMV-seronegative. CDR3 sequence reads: CASSQDFRTGTNQPQHF. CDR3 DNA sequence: TGCGCCAGCAGCCAAGATTTTCGGACAGGGACGAATCAGCCCCAGCATTTT.